This TCR beta chain was identified in a study of OX40 agonist ivuxolimab in advanced cancers. The study's findings and limits: Average numbers of expanded clones were greater in CD8+ T cells than in CD4+. Both blood CD4+ and CD8+ T cells showed clonal growth by week 6 at 0.1 to 3.0 mg/kg. Low normalized T-cell clonal expansion was additionally recorded for some nonresponders. Clonal expansion was among the lowest in partial responders at 0.1-3.0 mg/kg, especially CD8+.

A note on this clone: The antigen remains unidentified.

Sequencing was performed with immunoSEQ multiplex PCR; in TCRdb, only in-frame clones are kept and a portion is missing. This sample has some 37,000 clones; 88% occur once, and the top ten carry 13%. The CDR3 is 14 amino acids. V lost 5 bases and J 2 bases, leaving 12 bases between the germline ends. Germline V gene data show CDR1 as MDHEN and CDR2 as SYDVKM. The chain uses TRBV28 and TRBJ1-1; D remains unclear. This TCR came from an adult with an advanced solid tumor such as melanoma, head and neck, liver or kidney cancer. The specimen comprised CD4+ or CD8+ T cells sorted from blood, sampled in a trial of the OX40 agonist ivuxolimab. CDR3: CASSPALTNTEAFF. The CDR3 coding sequence is TGTGCCAGCAGTCCGGCCCTGACTAACACTGAAGCTTTCTTT.